This TCR beta chain derives from a study of T cells in Graves' hyperthyroidism and ophthalmopathy. The germline V gene has CDR1 MDHEN and CDR2 SYDVKM. V was pared by 5 bases and J by 7 bases, with 6 bases of the junction left unmatched. The CDR3 is 16 amino acids. In this sample, this clonotype turned up many times. Its specificity is unknown. Template material for amplifying TCR beta CDR3 regions consisted of RNA transcripts. First-round RT-PCR targeting the TCR CDR3 was performed with the HTBI primer set. Via MiXCR, TCRdb re-called the multiplex PCR reads, giving one row per CDR3 protein. The table shows 550,000 to 650,000 distinct CDR3 sequences, with over 11% occurring only once. Study conclusions and caveats: It was a median approximately 6.9 months before onset that the model predicted ophthalmopathy.

The rearrangement links TRBV28 to TRBJ2-2, with 14 nucleotides matching TRBD2. The sequencing input was blood. The sequence derives from a woman in her twenties or thirties with Graves' hyperthyroidism that later progressed to Graves' ophthalmopathy. CDR3 in amino acids: CASSTRLAGGVGELFF. CDR3 DNA: TGTGCCAGCAGTACGAGACTAGCGGGAGGGGTCGGGGAGCTGTTTTTT.